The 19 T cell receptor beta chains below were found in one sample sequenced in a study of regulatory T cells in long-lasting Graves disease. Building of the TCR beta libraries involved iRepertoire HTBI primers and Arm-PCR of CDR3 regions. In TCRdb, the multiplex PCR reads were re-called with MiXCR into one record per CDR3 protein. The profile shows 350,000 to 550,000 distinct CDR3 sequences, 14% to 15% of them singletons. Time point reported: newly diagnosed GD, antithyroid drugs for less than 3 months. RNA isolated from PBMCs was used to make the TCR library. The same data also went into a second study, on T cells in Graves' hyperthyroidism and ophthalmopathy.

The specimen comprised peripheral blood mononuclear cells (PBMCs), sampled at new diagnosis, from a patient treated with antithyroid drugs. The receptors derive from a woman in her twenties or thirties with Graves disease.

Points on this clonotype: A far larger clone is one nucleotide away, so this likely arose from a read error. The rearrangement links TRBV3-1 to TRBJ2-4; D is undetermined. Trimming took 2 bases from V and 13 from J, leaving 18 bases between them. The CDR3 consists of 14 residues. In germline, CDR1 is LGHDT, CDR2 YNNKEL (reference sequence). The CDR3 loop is CASSQRVVNNEQYF. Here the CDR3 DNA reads TGTGCCAGCAGCCAACGGGTCGTCAACAATGAGCAGTACTTC.

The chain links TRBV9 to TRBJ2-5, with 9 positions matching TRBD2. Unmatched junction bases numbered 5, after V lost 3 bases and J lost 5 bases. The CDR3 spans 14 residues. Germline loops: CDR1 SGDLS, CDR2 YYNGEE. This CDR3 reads CASSAGGGGETQYF. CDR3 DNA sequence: TGTGCCAGCAGCGCCGGCGGGGGGGGTGAGACCCAGTACTTC.

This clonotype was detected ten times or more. CDR3 sequence reads: CASSFPGEKLFF. The CDR3 DNA sequence: TGTGCCAGCAGCTTTCCCGGTGAAAAACTGTTTTTT. The chain uses TRBV11-2 and TRBJ1-4; D gene unclear. This CDR3 region has 12 residues. Per germline, CDR1 SGHAT and CDR2 FQNNGV. V was cut by 3 bases and J by 7 bases, with 6 bases left in between.

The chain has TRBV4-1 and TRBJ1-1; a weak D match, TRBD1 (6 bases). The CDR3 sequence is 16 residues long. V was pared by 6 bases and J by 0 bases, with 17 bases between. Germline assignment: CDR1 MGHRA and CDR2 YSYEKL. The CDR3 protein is CASSLLGGRLNTEAFF. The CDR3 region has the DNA TGCGCCAGCAGTCTATTAGGGGGTCGGCTGAACACTGAAGCTTTCTTT.

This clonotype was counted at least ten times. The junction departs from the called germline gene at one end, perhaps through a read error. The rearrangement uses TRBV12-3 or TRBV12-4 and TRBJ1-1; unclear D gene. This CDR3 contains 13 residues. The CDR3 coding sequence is TGTGCCGGCAGTTCCACAGTGGCCGTCGAAGCTTTCTTT. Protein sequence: CAGSSTVAVEAFF.

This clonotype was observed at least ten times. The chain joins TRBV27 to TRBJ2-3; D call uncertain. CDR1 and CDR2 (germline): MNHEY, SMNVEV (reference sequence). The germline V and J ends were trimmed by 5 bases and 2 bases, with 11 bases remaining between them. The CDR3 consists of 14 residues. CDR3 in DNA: TGTGCCAGCAGTCCACATTGGGACACAGATACGCAGTATTTT. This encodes CASSPHWDTDTQYF.

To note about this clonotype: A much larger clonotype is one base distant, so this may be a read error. The CDR3 coding sequence is TGTGCCAGCAGTTCATGGAATTTCTATGGCTACACCTTC. Translated, it gives CASSSWNFYGYTF. This chain uses TRBV12-3 or TRBV12-4 with TRBJ1-2; D gene unclear. This CDR3 has 13 residues. V was cut by 4 bases and J by 4 bases, with 10 bases left in between.

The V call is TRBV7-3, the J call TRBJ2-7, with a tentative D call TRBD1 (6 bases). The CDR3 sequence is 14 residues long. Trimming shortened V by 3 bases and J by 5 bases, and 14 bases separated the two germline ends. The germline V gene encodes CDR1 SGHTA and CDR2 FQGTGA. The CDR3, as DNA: TGTGCCAGCAGCTTTAGTCAGGGACACCACGAGCAGTACTTC. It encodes CASSFSQGHHEQYF.

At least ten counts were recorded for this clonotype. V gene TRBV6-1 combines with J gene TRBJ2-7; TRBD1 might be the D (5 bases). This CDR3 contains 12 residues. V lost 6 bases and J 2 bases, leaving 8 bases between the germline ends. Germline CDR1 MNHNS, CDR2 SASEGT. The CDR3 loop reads CASSGQTYEQYF. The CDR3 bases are TGTGCCAGCAGCGGACAAACCTACGAGCAGTACTTC.

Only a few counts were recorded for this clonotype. In DNA form, the CDR3 reads TGTGCCAGTAGTCCAACCTCCGGGACGGAGTACTTC. This encodes CASSPTSGTEYF. The chain links TRBV19 to TRBJ2-7, with D possibly being TRBD1 or TRBD2 (5 bases each). V lost 5 bases and J 11 bases, leaving 16 bases between the germline ends. There are 12 residues in the CDR3. Germline-derived CDR1 and CDR2 are LNHDA and SQIVND (reference sequence).

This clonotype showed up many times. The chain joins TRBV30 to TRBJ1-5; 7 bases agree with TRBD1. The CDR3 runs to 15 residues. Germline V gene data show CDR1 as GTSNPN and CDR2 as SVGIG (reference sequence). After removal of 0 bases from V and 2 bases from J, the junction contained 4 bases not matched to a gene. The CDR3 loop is CAWSVEGAGNQPQHF. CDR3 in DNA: TGTGCCTGGAGTGTAGAGGGGGCAGGCAATCAGCCCCAGCATTTT.

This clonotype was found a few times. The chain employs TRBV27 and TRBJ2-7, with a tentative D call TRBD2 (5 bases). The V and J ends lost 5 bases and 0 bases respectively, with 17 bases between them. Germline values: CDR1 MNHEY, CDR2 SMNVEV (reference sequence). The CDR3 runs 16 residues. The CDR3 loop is CASSPISALNSYEQYF. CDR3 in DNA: TGTGCCAGCAGTCCGATTAGCGCCCTCAACTCCTACGAGCAGTACTTC.

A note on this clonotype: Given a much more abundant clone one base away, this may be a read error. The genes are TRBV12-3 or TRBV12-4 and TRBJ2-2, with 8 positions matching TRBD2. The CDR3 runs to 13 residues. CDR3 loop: CASSPGLAGEPFF. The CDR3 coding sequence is TGTGCCAGCAGTCCAGGACTAGCCGGGGAGCCGTTTTTT.

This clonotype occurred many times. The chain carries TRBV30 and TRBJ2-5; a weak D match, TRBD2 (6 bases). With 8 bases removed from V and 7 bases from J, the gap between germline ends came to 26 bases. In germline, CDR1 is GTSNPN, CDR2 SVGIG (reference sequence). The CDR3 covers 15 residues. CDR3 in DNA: TGTGCCCTCCGGGAGATAGCCGTGTGGGATTGGACCCAGTACTTC. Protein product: CALREIAVWDWTQYF.

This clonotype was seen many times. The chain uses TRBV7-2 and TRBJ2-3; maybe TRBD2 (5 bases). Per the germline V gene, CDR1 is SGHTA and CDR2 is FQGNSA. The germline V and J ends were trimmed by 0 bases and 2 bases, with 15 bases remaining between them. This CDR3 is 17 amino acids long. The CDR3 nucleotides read TGTGCCAGCAGCTTAGCGTGGGAGTTTATTTACACAGATACGCAGTATTTT. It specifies CASSLAWEFIYTDTQYF.

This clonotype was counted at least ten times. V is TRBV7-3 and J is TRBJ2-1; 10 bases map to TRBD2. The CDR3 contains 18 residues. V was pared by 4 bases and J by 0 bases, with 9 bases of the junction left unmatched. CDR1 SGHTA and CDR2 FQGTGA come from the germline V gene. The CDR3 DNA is TGTGCCAGCAGCTGGCGGGTAGCGGGAGGCCTCTCCTACAATGAGCAGTTCTTC. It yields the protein CASSWRVAGGLSYNEQFF. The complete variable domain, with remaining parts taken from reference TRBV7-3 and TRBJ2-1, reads GAGVSQTPSNKVTEKGKYVELRCDPISGHTALYWYRQSLGQGPEFLIYFQGTGAADDSGLPNDRFFAVRPEGSVSTLKIQRTERGDSAVYLCASSWRVAGGLSYNEQFFGPGTRLTVL.

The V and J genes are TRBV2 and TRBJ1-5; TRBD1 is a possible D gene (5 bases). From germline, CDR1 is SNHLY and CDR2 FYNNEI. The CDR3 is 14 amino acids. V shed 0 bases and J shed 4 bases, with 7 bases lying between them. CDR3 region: CASSEAQGNQPQHF. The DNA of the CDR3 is TGTGCCAGCAGTGAAGCTCAGGGAAATCAGCCCCAGCATTTT.

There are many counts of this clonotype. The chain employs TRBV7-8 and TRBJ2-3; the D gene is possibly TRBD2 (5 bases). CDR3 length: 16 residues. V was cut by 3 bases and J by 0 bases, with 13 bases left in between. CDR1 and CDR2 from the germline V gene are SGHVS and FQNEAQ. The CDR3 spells CASSFPGSRSTDTQYF. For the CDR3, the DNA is TGTGCCAGCAGCTTCCCGGGGTCAAGAAGCACAGATACGCAGTATTTT.

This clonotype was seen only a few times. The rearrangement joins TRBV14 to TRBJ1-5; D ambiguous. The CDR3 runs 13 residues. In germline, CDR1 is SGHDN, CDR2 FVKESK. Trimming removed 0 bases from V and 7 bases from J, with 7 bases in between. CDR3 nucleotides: TGTGCCAGCAGCCAAGACTCGTGGCAGCCCCAGCATTTT. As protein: CASSQDSWQPQHF.